This record looks at one T cell receptor (beta chain) sequence and its context. Clones were read by immunoSEQ multiplex PCR, and TCRdb kept only the in-frame ones, dropping some. This table holds tens of thousands of clones, roughly 90% found once. The data stem from a study of T cell changes during pregnancy in multiple sclerosis. The V and J ends lost 1 base and 4 bases respectively, with 20 bases between them. Germline V gives CDR1 KGHSH, CDR2 LQKENI. The CDR3 has 18 amino acids. The V and J genes are TRBV18 and TRBJ1-5; TRBD1 is a possible D gene (6 bases). The sample consisted of peripheral blood, taken in the third trimester of pregnancy. This clonotype was obtained from a female donor in good health, enrolled as a control in a pregnancy study. In nucleotides, the CDR3 is TGTGCCAGCTCACCACTTGCGATCATAAGAACAGGGAATCAGCCCCAGCATTTT. Encoded protein: CASSPLAIIRTGNQPQHF. The full variable domain, its missing parts supplied by reference TRBV18 and TRBJ1-5, is NAGVMQNPRHLVRRRGQEARLRCSPMKGHSHVYWYRQLPEEGLKFMVYLQKENIIDESGMPKERFSAEFPKEGPSILRIQQVVRGDSAAYFCASSPLAIIRTGNQPQHFGDGTRLSIL.